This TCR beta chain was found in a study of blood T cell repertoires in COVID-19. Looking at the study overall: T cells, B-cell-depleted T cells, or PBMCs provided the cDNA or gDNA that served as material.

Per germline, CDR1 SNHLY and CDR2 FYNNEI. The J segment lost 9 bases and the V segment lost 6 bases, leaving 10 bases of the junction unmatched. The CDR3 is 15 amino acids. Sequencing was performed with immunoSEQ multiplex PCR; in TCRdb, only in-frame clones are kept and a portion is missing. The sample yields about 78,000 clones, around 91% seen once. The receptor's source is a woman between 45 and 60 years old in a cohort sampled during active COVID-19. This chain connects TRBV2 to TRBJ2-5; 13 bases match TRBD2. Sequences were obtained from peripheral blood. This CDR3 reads CASRAGTSGDRSQYF. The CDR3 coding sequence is TGTGCCAGCAGGGCCGGGACTAGCGGGGACCGGTCCCAGTACTTC.